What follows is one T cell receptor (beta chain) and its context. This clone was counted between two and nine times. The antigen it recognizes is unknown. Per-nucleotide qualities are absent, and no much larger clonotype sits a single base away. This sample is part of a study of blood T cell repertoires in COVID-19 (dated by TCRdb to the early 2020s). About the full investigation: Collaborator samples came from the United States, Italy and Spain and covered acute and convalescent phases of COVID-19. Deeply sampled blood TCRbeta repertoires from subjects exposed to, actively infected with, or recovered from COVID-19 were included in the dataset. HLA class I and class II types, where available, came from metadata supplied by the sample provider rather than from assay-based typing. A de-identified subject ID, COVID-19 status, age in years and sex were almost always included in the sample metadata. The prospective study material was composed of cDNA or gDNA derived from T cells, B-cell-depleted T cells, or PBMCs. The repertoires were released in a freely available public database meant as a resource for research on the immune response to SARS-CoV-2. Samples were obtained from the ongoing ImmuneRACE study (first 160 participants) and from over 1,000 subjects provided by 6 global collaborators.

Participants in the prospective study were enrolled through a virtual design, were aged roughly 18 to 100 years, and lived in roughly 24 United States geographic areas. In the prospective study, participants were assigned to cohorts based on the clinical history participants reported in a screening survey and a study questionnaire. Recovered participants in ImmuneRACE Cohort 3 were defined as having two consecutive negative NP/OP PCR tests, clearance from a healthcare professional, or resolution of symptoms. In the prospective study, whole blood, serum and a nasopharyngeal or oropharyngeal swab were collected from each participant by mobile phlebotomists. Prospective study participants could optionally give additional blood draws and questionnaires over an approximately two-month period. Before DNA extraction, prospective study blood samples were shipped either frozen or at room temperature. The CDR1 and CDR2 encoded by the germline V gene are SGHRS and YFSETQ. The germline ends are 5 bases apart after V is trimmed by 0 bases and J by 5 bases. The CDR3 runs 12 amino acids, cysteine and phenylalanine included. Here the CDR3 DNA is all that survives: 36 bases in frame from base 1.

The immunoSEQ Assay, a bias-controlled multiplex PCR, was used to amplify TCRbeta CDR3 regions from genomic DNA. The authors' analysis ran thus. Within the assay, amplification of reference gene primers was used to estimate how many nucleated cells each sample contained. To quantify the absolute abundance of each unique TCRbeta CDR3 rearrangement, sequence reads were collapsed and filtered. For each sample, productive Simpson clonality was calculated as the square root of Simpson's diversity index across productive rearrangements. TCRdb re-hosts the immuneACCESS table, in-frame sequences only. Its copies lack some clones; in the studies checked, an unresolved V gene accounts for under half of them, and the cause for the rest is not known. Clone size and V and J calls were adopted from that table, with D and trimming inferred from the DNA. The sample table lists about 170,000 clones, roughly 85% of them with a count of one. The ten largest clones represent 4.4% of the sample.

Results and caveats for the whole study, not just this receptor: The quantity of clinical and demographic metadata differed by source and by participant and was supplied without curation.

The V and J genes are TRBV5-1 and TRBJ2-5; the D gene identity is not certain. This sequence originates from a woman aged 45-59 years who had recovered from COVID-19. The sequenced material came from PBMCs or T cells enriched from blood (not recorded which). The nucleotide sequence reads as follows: TGCGCCAGCAGCTTGGCTTTCGAGACCCAGTACTTC. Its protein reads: CASSLAFETQYF.